This is a list of T cell receptor beta chains from one sample in a study of blood T cells in healthy people across ages. Each CDR3 protein is one row after TCRdb ran MiXCR on the 5' RACE reads. The repertoire has more than 650,000 distinct CDR3 sequences, around a fifth of them found once; the top ten carry about 20%. Sequenced material: blood. The receptor source for this set is a man between 65 and 85 years old in good health. Each CDR3 is given with its conserved first and last residue. The D gene is left open where the match is weak. Clone size is given for some rows only: seen once, a few or many times, or a class if the clone is expanded.

j_gene,v_gene,d_gene,abundance,CDR3aa,CDR3nt
TRBJ2-5,TRBV20-1,TRBD1,.,CSALGGQGIRETQYF,TGCAGTGCTTTAGGAGGACAGGGAATAAGGGAGACCCAGTATTTC
TRBJ1-6,TRBV20-1,.,.,CSARDRQDGSVNSPLHF,TGCAGTGCTAGAGATCGACAGGATGGGTCAGTGAATTCACCCCTCCACTTT
TRBJ2-3,TRBV15,.,.,CATSYRDADTQYF,TGTGCCACCAGCTACAGGGATGCAGATACGCAGTATTTT
TRBJ1-4,TRBV7-2,.,.,CASSLYSGGGTNEKLFF,TGTGCCAGCAGCTTATATTCAGGCGGAGGGACTAATGAAAAACTGTTTTTT
TRBJ2-5,TRBV20-1,.,.,CSASDLYQETQYF,TGCAGTGCTAGCGACTTGTACCAAGAGACCCAGTACTTC
TRBJ2-7,TRBV28,.,.,CASSLWRTVGEQYF,TGTGCCAGCAGTTTATGGAGGACAGTAGGAGAGCAGTACTTC
TRBJ2-3,TRBV12-3/TRBV12-4,TRBD2,few,CASRNSGRASGDTQYF,TGTGCCAGCAGAAATAGCGGGAGGGCTTCAGGAGATACGCAGTATTTT
TRBJ1-1,TRBV12-3/TRBV12-4,.,.,CASSLFGVMNTEAFF,TGTGCCAGCAGTTTATTTGGGGTTATGAACACTGAAGCTTTCTTT
TRBJ1-1,TRBV5-1,TRBD1,.,CASSLSTGRNTEAFF,TGCGCCAGCAGCTTATCGACAGGGAGGAACACTGAAGCTTTCTTT
TRBJ2-7,TRBV6-6,TRBD1,.,CASSEPGQGTYEQYF,TGTGCCAGCAGTGAGCCGGGACAGGGTACGTACGAGCAGTACTTC
TRBJ2-1,TRBV6-1,TRBD2,.,CAIRLSGAYNEQFF,TGTGCCATTAGACTTAGCGGGGCGTACAATGAGCAGTTCTTC
TRBJ1-2,TRBV6-1,.,.,CASMEGYNYGYTF,TGTGCCAGCATGGAGGGGTATAACTATGGCTACACCTTC
TRBJ2-5,TRBV29-1,.,many,CSVRFQETQYF,TGCAGCGTTCGCTTCCAAGAGACCCAGTACTTC
TRBJ1-4,TRBV20-1,.,.,CSVPKGNNEKLFF,TGCAGTGTCCCCAAGGGGAATAACGAAAAACTGTTTTTT
TRBJ1-2,TRBV6-6,.,.,CASSIGAGGYTF,TGTGCCAGCAGTATCGGGGCAGGAGGCTACACCTTC
TRBJ2-1,TRBV7-2,.,few,CASGLNSYNEQFF,TGTGCCAGCGGGTTGAACTCCTACAATGAGCAGTTCTTC
TRBJ1-6,TRBV12-3/TRBV12-4,.,few,CASSRGSRGGSPLHF,TGTGCCAGCAGTCGGGGGAGCAGGGGTGGTTCACCCCTCCACTTT
TRBJ2-3,TRBV7-9,TRBD1,few,CASSLGAGQGNTDTQYF,TGTGCCAGCAGCTTAGGAGCGGGACAGGGTAACACAGATACGCAGTATTTT
TRBJ1-1,TRBV12-3/TRBV12-4,.,.,CASSLMTETEAFF,TGTGCCAGCAGTTTAATGACAGAGACTGAAGCTTTCTTT
TRBJ2-3,TRBV11-2,.,.,CASSLVSGGLSTDTQYF,TGTGCCAGCAGCTTAGTTTCGGGCGGGCTGAGCACAGATACGCAGTATTTT
TRBJ2-3,TRBV5-1,.,few,CASTRDAPSTDTQYF,TGCGCCAGCACGCGGGACGCGCCTAGCACAGATACGCAGTATTTT
TRBJ1-4,TRBV11-2,.,few,CASRDPVATNEKLFF,TGTGCCAGTAGAGACCCCGTCGCAACTAATGAAAAACTGTTTTTT
TRBJ2-4,TRBV5-1,TRBD2,.,CASSLAGGTDIQYF,TGCGCCAGCAGCTTGGCGGGGGGAACAGACATTCAGTACTTC
TRBJ2-4,TRBV20-1,.,.,CSAIKAKNIQYF,TGCAGTGCAATTAAGGCCAAAAACATTCAGTACTTC
TRBJ2-3,TRBV10-1,.,.,CASSTGLQGGADTQYF,TGCGCCAGCAGTACCGGGCTCCAGGGGGGTGCGGATACGCAGTATTTT
TRBJ1-1,TRBV28,.,few,CASIGATGMNTEAFF,TGTGCCAGCATTGGGGCAACAGGGATGAACACTGAAGCTTTCTTT
TRBJ2-7,TRBV5-1,TRBD1,.,CASSLGQGRASYEQYF,TGCGCCAGCAGCTTGGGACAGGGGAGAGCCTCCTACGAGCAGTACTTC
TRBJ1-5,TRBV4-1,.,.,CASSQDGGSSNQPQHF,TGCGCCAGCAGCCAAGATGGGGGCAGTAGCAATCAGCCCCAGCATTTT
TRBJ2-1,TRBV2,.,.,CASRNQGVGINEQFF,TGTGCCAGCAGAAATCAGGGAGTAGGGATCAATGAGCAGTTCTTC
TRBJ1-5,TRBV4-1,.,.,CASSQGDSSNQPQHF,TGCGCCAGCAGCCAAGGTGACAGCTCCAATCAGCCCCAGCATTTT
TRBJ2-5,TRBV29-1,.,.,CSGAPFIGTQYF,TGCAGCGGGGCCCCCTTTATAGGGACCCAGTACTTC
TRBJ2-5,TRBV28,.,few,CASSPWGAEETQYF,TGTGCCAGCAGTCCGTGGGGTGCCGAAGAGACCCAGTACTTC
TRBJ2-3,TRBV6-6,.,few,CASSYGSGDTQYF,TGTGCCAGCAGTTACGGGAGCGGTGATACGCAGTATTTT
TRBJ1-1,TRBV29-1,.,.,CSVGGSNTEAFF,TGCAGCGTTGGGGGATCGAACACTGAAGCTTTCTTT
TRBJ2-1,TRBV5-1,TRBD1,.,CASSAGQADNEQFF,TGCGCCAGCAGCGCGGGACAGGCCGACAATGAGCAGTTCTTC
TRBJ1-2,TRBV20-1,.,.,CSAYRAAGGGYTF,TGCAGTGCGTACAGGGCGGCAGGCGGTGGCTACACCTTC
TRBJ1-2,TRBV29-1,TRBD1,.,CSVASGGYYGYTF,TGCAGCGTTGCCTCAGGGGGTTACTATGGCTACACCTTC
TRBJ2-3,TRBV2,.,few,CASSSYGGTDTQYF,TGTGCCAGCAGCAGCTACGGTGGCACAGATACGCAGTATTTT
TRBJ1-2,TRBV6-2/TRBV6-3,TRBD1,few,CASSSHRDRDHGYTF,TGTGCCAGCAGTTCTCATCGGGACAGGGATCATGGCTACACCTTC
TRBJ1-1,TRBV14,.,.,CASSQGRVGRNTEAFF,TGTGCCAGCAGCCAAGGACGGGTCGGAAGGAACACTGAAGCTTTCTTT
TRBJ2-2,TRBV9,TRBD2,.,CASSVGLSGTRSLGELFF,TGTGCCAGCAGCGTTGGGCTTTCCGGGACTAGGAGCCTCGGGGAGCTGTTTTTT
TRBJ2-7,TRBV4-1,.,.,CASSGLDEQYF,TGCGCCAGCAGTGGTCTCGACGAGCAGTACTTC
TRBJ2-1,TRBV11-1,.,.,CASSFTGSGPLAKSSYNEQFF,TGTGCCAGCAGCTTCACGGGCTCGGGACCACTAGCCAAGAGCTCCTACAATGAGCAGTTCTTC
TRBJ1-2,TRBV20-1,.,many,CSAQDRVYGYTF,TGCAGTGCTCAAGATAGGGTTTATGGCTACACCTTC
TRBJ2-7,TRBV20-1,.,once,CSADGSEQYF,TGCAGTGCCGACGGGTCCGAGCAGTACTTC
TRBJ2-7,TRBV3-1,.,few,CASSHLALEQYF,TGTGCCAGCAGCCATCTGGCGCTCGAGCAGTACTTC
TRBJ1-2,TRBV5-1,.,many,CASSEANYGYTF,TGCGCCAGCAGTGAGGCAAACTATGGCTACACCTTC